One sample yielded the 14 T cell receptor beta chains listed below, sequenced in a study of blood T cell repertoires in COVID-19. Data came from immunoSEQ multiplex PCR; TCRdb stores just in-frame clones and leaves some out. The sample records around 100,000 clones, more than 70% being singletons. The material sequenced was peripheral blood. The receptors shown here come from a human donor in a cohort sampled during active COVID-19.

The chain is built from TRBV3-1 (or the pseudogene TRBV3-2) and TRBJ1-2, with D maybe TRBD1 (6 bases). V gave up 2 bases and J gave up 5 bases, with 24 bases separating them. This CDR3 has 18 amino acids. Germline lookup yields CDR1 LGHDT and CDR2 YNNKEL (reference sequence). Written as DNA, the CDR3 is TGTGCCAGCAGCCAACTGGGGTCAGGGGTAGGATGGGAATATGGCTACACCTTC. This codes for CASSQLGSGVGWEYGYTF.

The rearrangement links TRBV19 to TRBJ1-1; unclear D gene. Germline CDR1 reads LNHDA; CDR2 reads SQIVND (reference sequence). Trimming removed 6 bases from V and 1 base from J, with 9 bases in between. The CDR3 consists of 13 residues. CDR3 sequence (DNA): TGTGCCAGTAGCCTTTACGGGAACACTGAAGCTTTCTTT. Its translation: CASSLYGNTEAFF.

This clone was found a few times. The rearrangement uses TRBV10-3 and TRBJ1-1; D is unclear. Trimming shortened V by 1 base and J by 0 bases, and 6 bases separated the two germline ends. This CDR3 has 14 amino acids. Germline CDR1 reads ENHRY; CDR2 reads SYGVKD. The CDR3 spells CAISEFDLNTEAFF. Here the CDR3 DNA reads TGTGCCATCAGTGAGTTCGACTTGAACACTGAAGCTTTCTTT.

The J gene is TRBJ1-5, the V gene TRBV7-9; D gene unclear. Germline V gene sequence: CDR1 SEHNR, CDR2 FQNEAQ (reference sequence). V gave up 5 bases and J gave up 6 bases, with 17 bases separating them. The CDR3 is 15 residues long. CDR3 DNA: TGTGCCAGCAGCCCGAGCCGGACTGAGGGTCAGCCCCAGCATTTT. Encoded protein: CASSPSRTEGQPQHF. Based on the CDR3 plus reference TRBV7-9 and TRBJ1-5, the full variable domain is DTGVSQNPRHKITKRGQNVTFRCDPISEHNRLYWYRQTLGQGPEFLTYFQNEAQLEKSRLLSDRFSAERPKGSFSTLEIQRTEQGDSAMYLCASSPSRTEGQPQHFGDGTRLSIL.

The J gene is TRBJ2-1, the V gene TRBV10-3, with 10 bases aligning to TRBD2. The junction had 14 bases not matched to a gene; V was cut back by 10 bases and J by 5 bases. The CDR3 is 16 residues long. The germline V gene has CDR1 ENHRY and CDR2 SYGVKD. The CDR3 is CATLPPLAGRDNEQFF. CDR3 nucleotides: TGTGCCACCCTCCCCCCACTAGCGGGACGCGACAATGAGCAGTTCTTC.

CDR3 loop: CASSFSGRPPYEQYF. In nucleotides, the CDR3 is TGTGCCAGCAGCTTCAGCGGGCGTCCCCCCTACGAGCAGTACTTC. The gene calls are TRBV7-2 and TRBJ2-7; a weak D match, TRBD2 (6 bases). The CDR3 contains 15 residues. Germline loops: CDR1 SGHTA, CDR2 FQGNSA. Trimming stripped 3 bases from V and 2 bases from J, with 14 bases between.

The V call is TRBV28, the J call TRBJ1-2; a weak D match, TRBD1 (5 bases). Looked up from germline, CDR1 is MDHEN and CDR2 is SYDVKM. Trimming took 6 bases from V and 3 from J, leaving 20 bases between them. The CDR3 has 16 amino acids. The CDR3 is CASSSRRGSSDYGYTF. The CDR3 nucleotides are TGTGCCAGCAGCTCTCGTCGGGGGAGCTCCGACTATGGCTACACCTTC.

This clone was counted a few times. The rearrangement joins TRBV2 to TRBJ2-2, with 10 nucleotides matching TRBD2. Germline V gives CDR1 SNHLY, CDR2 FYNNEI. Trimming took 2 bases from V and 6 from J; bases not matched to a gene: 3. The CDR3 extends over 15 amino acids. CDR3 DNA sequence: TGTGCCAGCAGTGAACGTAGCGGGAGGCCCGGGGAGCTGTTTTTT. Protein: CASSERSGRPGELFF.

The chain joins TRBV3-1 (or the pseudogene TRBV3-2) to TRBJ1-1, with unresolved D. Between the trimmed V and J ends, which lost 1 base and 5 bases, there was a span of 8 bases. Germline lookup yields CDR1 LGHDT and CDR2 YNNKEL (reference sequence). CDR3 length equals 13 residues. The DNA of the CDR3 is TGTGCCAGCAGCCAAGGCGCAGGAACTGAAGCTTTCTTT. Protein product: CASSQGAGTEAFF.

V is TRBV6-6 and J is TRBJ1-3; D perhaps matches TRBD1 (5 bases). The CDR3 sequence is 17 residues long. V was trimmed by 5 bases and J by 0 bases, leaving 17 bases between them. CDR1 is MNHNY and CDR2 is SVGAGI in the germline V gene (reference sequence). The CDR3 sequence: CASSRDYPAFSGNTIYF. Here the CDR3 DNA reads TGTGCCAGCAGTCGGGACTACCCCGCTTTCTCTGGAAACACCATATATTTT.

This rearrangement joins TRBV18 to TRBJ2-7, with D perhaps matching TRBD1 (6 bases). Between the trimmed V and J ends, which lost 2 bases and 3 bases, there was a span of 8 bases. This CDR3 has 13 residues. Germline loops: CDR1 KGHSH, CDR2 LQKENI. The CDR3 sequence is CASSPSGDYEQYF. DNA for the CDR3: TGTGCCAGCTCACCATCAGGGGACTACGAGCAGTACTTC.

This chain connects TRBV7-2 to TRBJ2-7, with D perhaps TRBD2 (6 bases). Germline V gene sequence: CDR1 SGHTA, CDR2 FQGNSA. CDR3 length: 15 residues. The V gene lost 7 bases and the J gene lost 3 bases, with 19 bases spanning the gap. Written as DNA, the CDR3 is TGTGCCAGCACCCCGGACGGGGGAGCCTACTACGAGCAGTACTTC. It is translated as CASTPDGGAYYEQYF.

This clone was seen only once. This chain's CDR3 is CASSFPGNQPQHF. The CDR3 nucleotides are TGTGCCAGCAGCTTCCCAGGGAATCAGCCCCAGCATTTT. This chain links TRBV12-3 or TRBV12-4 with TRBJ1-5, with a tentative D call TRBD1 (5 bases). The CDR3 loop spans 13 amino acids. Trimming pared 6 bases from V and 4 bases from J, leaving 10 bases between.

V usage is TRBV18 and J usage is TRBJ2-2; TRBD2 aligns across 7 bases. V trimming: 3 bases; J trimming: 4 bases; junction bases outside the gene matches: 5. This CDR3 is built from 15 residues. CDR1 is KGHSH, CDR2 LQKENI, per germline. CDR3 protein: CASSPSGDLTGELFF. For the CDR3, the DNA is TGTGCCAGCTCACCCAGCGGGGACCTCACCGGGGAGCTGTTTTTT.